A selection of T cell receptor beta chains follows, all from one sample in a study of beta chain features in type 1 diabetes. Here immunoSEQ multiplex PCR was the method, and the copy in TCRdb shows in-frame clones only, minus some. Found here are almost 350,000 clones, around 7.6% of them singletons; the top ten hold less than 0.45%. The sample taken for sequencing was central memory CD4+ T cells from blood. The receptors were sampled from a woman younger than 35 in good health. CDR3s leave out the opening cysteine and the closing phenylalanine or tryptophan. The D gene is left open where the match is weak. The size entry is marked missing in some rows and otherwise reads once, few, many or a size class.

cdr3_length: 15
d_call: TRBD2
clone_size: NA
v_call: TRBV7-9
j_call: TRBJ2-7
cdr3_aa: ASSFSFGTSMGYEQY

cdr3_length: 11
d_call: NA
clone_size: many
v_call: TRBV28
j_call: TRBJ2-6
cdr3_aa: ASSLGGANVLT

cdr3_length: 12
d_call: NA
clone_size: NA
v_call: TRBV11-2
j_call: TRBJ1-1
cdr3_aa: ASSLGGGDTEAF

cdr3_length: 13
d_call: NA
clone_size: NA
v_call: TRBV7-9
j_call: TRBJ1-3
cdr3_aa: ASSWGHPSGNTIY

cdr3_length: 14
d_call: NA
clone_size: few
v_call: TRBV19
j_call: TRBJ2-1
cdr3_aa: ASSIQGNYLGHEQF

cdr3_length: 11
d_call: NA
clone_size: few
v_call: TRBV4-1
j_call: TRBJ2-7
cdr3_aa: ASSQEGNYEQY

cdr3_length: 9
d_call: NA
clone_size: NA
v_call: TRBV20-1
j_call: TRBJ1-4
cdr3_aa: SKERVGKLF

cdr3_length: 11
d_call: TRBD1
clone_size: few
v_call: TRBV6-5
j_call: TRBJ2-5
cdr3_aa: ASSWNRGETQY

cdr3_length: 12
d_call: TRBD1
clone_size: NA
v_call: TRBV19
j_call: TRBJ2-2
cdr3_aa: ASSNHRGAGELF

cdr3_length: 14
d_call: TRBD2
clone_size: few
v_call: TRBV4-2
j_call: TRBJ2-1
cdr3_aa: ASSPGLADYYNEQF

cdr3_length: 13
d_call: TRBD1
clone_size: once
v_call: TRBV2
j_call: TRBJ2-4
cdr3_aa: ASSGGTDIKNIQY

cdr3_length: 11
d_call: NA
clone_size: few
v_call: TRBV6-1
j_call: TRBJ1-1
cdr3_aa: ASTEIRSTEAF

cdr3_length: 12
d_call: NA
clone_size: many
v_call: TRBV7-2
j_call: TRBJ1-1
cdr3_aa: ASSRNDRNTEAF

cdr3_length: 12
d_call: NA
clone_size: NA
v_call: TRBV6-5
j_call: TRBJ1-2
cdr3_aa: ASSPPGRHYGYT

cdr3_length: 13
d_call: NA
clone_size: few
v_call: TRBV5-8
j_call: TRBJ1-3
cdr3_aa: ASSHRTFSGNTIY

cdr3_length: 11
d_call: NA
clone_size: few
v_call: TRBV2
j_call: TRBJ1-1
cdr3_aa: ASSQGENTEAF

cdr3_length: 13
d_call: TRBD2
clone_size: few
v_call: TRBV6-5
j_call: TRBJ2-7
cdr3_aa: ASSYSPREGYEQY

cdr3_length: 11
d_call: TRBD1
clone_size: few
v_call: TRBV28
j_call: TRBJ1-2
cdr3_aa: ASSLGTDYGYT

cdr3_length: 13
d_call: TRBD2
clone_size: NA
v_call: TRBV7-2
j_call: TRBJ2-3
cdr3_aa: AVQREGRDTDTQY

cdr3_length: 14
d_call: TRBD1
clone_size: few
v_call: TRBV18
j_call: TRBJ2-2
cdr3_aa: ASSLAGTENTGELF

cdr3_length: 12
d_call: NA
clone_size: NA
v_call: TRBV11-2
j_call: TRBJ2-5
cdr3_aa: ASSLFAGERTQY

cdr3_length: 18
d_call: TRBD2
clone_size: NA
v_call: TRBV5-4
j_call: TRBJ2-3
cdr3_aa: ASSFRRSAGGPSSTDTQY

cdr3_length: 11
d_call: NA
clone_size: few
v_call: TRBV2
j_call: TRBJ2-2
cdr3_aa: ASSYLGTGELF

cdr3_length: 13
d_call: NA
clone_size: NA
v_call: TRBV4-2
j_call: TRBJ2-2
cdr3_aa: ASSPRTQNTGELF

cdr3_length: 18
d_call: NA
clone_size: few
v_call: TRBV9
j_call: TRBJ2-1
cdr3_aa: ASSPHKGVQRTRSYNEQF

cdr3_length: 8
d_call: NA
clone_size: few
v_call: TRBV27
j_call: TRBJ2-5
cdr3_aa: ASGRETQY

cdr3_length: 10
d_call: NA
clone_size: few
v_call: TRBV13
j_call: TRBJ2-7
cdr3_aa: ASRQDAYEQY

cdr3_length: 12
d_call: NA
clone_size: few
v_call: TRBV27
j_call: TRBJ2-7
cdr3_aa: ANTQVRRDGEQY

cdr3_length: 12
d_call: NA
clone_size: NA
v_call: TRBV7-9
j_call: TRBJ2-7
cdr3_aa: ASSLVRGMTEQY

cdr3_length: 12
d_call: TRBD1
clone_size: few
v_call: TRBV5-1
j_call: TRBJ2-3
cdr3_aa: ASRTGGSTDTQY

cdr3_length: 10
d_call: TRBD1
clone_size: NA
v_call: TRBV5-1
j_call: TRBJ2-1
cdr3_aa: ASSQPGQGQF

cdr3_length: 17
d_call: NA
clone_size: few
v_call: TRBV27
j_call: TRBJ1-4
cdr3_aa: ASSSYFTGNLGTNEKLF

cdr3_length: 15
d_call: TRBD1
clone_size: NA
v_call: TRBV4-3
j_call: TRBJ1-1
cdr3_aa: ASSQVQQGTENTEAF

cdr3_length: 10
d_call: NA
clone_size: many
v_call: TRBV15
j_call: TRBJ2-4
cdr3_aa: ATSRDSDIQY

cdr3_length: 11
d_call: NA
clone_size: few
v_call: TRBV28
j_call: TRBJ2-7
cdr3_aa: ASAESRDYEQY

cdr3_length: 10
d_call: NA
clone_size: NA
v_call: TRBV5-4
j_call: TRBJ2-5
cdr3_aa: ASSLNEETQY

cdr3_length: 13
d_call: NA
clone_size: few
v_call: TRBV21-1
j_call: TRBJ2-7
cdr3_aa: ASNLGRGRSYEQY

cdr3_length: 12
d_call: NA
clone_size: NA
v_call: TRBV4-3
j_call: TRBJ2-5
cdr3_aa: ASSQSASGETQY

cdr3_length: 15
d_call: TRBD2
clone_size: few
v_call: TRBV7-9
j_call: TRBJ2-3
cdr3_aa: ASSLRTSGSIADTQY

cdr3_length: 11
d_call: NA
clone_size: NA
v_call: TRBV6-5
j_call: TRBJ1-1
cdr3_aa: ASRPQGDTEAF

cdr3_length: 13
d_call: TRBD1
clone_size: few
v_call: TRBV5-1
j_call: TRBJ2-7
cdr3_aa: ASSQSTGGPFEQY

cdr3_length: 15
d_call: TRBD2
clone_size: few
v_call: TRBV2
j_call: TRBJ2-1
cdr3_aa: ASSSRTSGRGHNEQF

cdr3_length: 14
d_call: NA
clone_size: NA
v_call: TRBV7-9
j_call: TRBJ2-2
cdr3_aa: ASSLVSSRLVGELF

cdr3_length: 10
d_call: NA
clone_size: few
v_call: TRBV15
j_call: TRBJ1-4
cdr3_aa: ATSRDQEKLF

cdr3_length: 11
d_call: NA
clone_size: NA
v_call: TRBV7-9
j_call: TRBJ2-7
cdr3_aa: ASSYLIGNEQY

cdr3_length: 11
d_call: TRBD1
clone_size: few
v_call: TRBV19
j_call: TRBJ1-2
cdr3_aa: ASSTSGGYGYT

cdr3_length: 12
d_call: NA
clone_size: NA
v_call: TRBV6-5
j_call: TRBJ2-1
cdr3_aa: ASRVAGSYNEQF

cdr3_length: 14
d_call: TRBD2
clone_size: few
v_call: TRBV10-3
j_call: TRBJ2-3
cdr3_aa: AIRGGSGTSTDTQY

cdr3_length: 9
d_call: TRBD1
clone_size: NA
v_call: TRBV6-5
j_call: TRBJ1-1
cdr3_aa: ASIRGGDAF

cdr3_length: 12
d_call: TRBD2
clone_size: NA
v_call: TRBV5-1
j_call: TRBJ2-1
cdr3_aa: ASSLASGSDEQF

cdr3_length: 13
d_call: TRBD1
clone_size: NA
v_call: TRBV7-3
j_call: TRBJ2-1
cdr3_aa: ASSSPGTGANEQF

cdr3_length: 11
d_call: NA
clone_size: few
v_call: TRBV2
j_call: TRBJ2-3
cdr3_aa: ASINAFTDTQY

cdr3_length: 15
d_call: TRBD1
clone_size: few
v_call: TRBV7-9
j_call: TRBJ1-2
cdr3_aa: ASSDVLGQGVYYGYT

cdr3_length: 12
d_call: NA
clone_size: NA
v_call: TRBV11-2
j_call: TRBJ1-1
cdr3_aa: ASSLGSTGAEAF

cdr3_length: 12
d_call: NA
clone_size: few
v_call: TRBV27
j_call: TRBJ1-1
cdr3_aa: ASSGWGSSTEAF

cdr3_length: 15
d_call: NA
clone_size: NA
v_call: TRBV4-2
j_call: TRBJ2-2
cdr3_aa: ASSQDMQDRGSGELF

cdr3_length: 16
d_call: TRBD2
clone_size: few
v_call: TRBV7-9
j_call: TRBJ2-2
cdr3_aa: ASSPFRGTSGSAGELF

cdr3_length: 17
d_call: NA
clone_size: NA
v_call: TRBV7-2
j_call: TRBJ1-5
cdr3_aa: ASSLFSTGWKGINQPQH

cdr3_length: 13
d_call: NA
clone_size: few
v_call: TRBV5-6
j_call: TRBJ2-2
cdr3_aa: ASSRVDANTGELF

cdr3_length: 14
d_call: TRBD2
clone_size: NA
v_call: TRBV15
j_call: TRBJ2-5
cdr3_aa: ATSRQLAGNQETQY